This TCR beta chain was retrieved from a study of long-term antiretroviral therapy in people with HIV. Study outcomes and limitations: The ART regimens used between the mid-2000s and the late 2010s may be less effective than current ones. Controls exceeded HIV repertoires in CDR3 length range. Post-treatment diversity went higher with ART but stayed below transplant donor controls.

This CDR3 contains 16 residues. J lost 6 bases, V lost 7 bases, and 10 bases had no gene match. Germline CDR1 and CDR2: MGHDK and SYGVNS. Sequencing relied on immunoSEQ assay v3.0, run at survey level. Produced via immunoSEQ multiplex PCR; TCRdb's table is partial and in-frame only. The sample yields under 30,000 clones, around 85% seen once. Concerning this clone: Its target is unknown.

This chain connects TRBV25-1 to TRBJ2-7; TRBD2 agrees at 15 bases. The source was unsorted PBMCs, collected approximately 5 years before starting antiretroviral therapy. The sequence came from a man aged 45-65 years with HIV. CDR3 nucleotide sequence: TGTGCCAGCACCCACGGGACTAGCGGGAGGAAGGTCGAGCAGTACTTC. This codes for CASTHGTSGRKVEQYF.